This record concerns one TCR beta chain sequence. The germline V gene encodes CDR1 MNHEY and CDR2 SVGAGI. The trim removed 8 bases at V and 4 bases at J, leaving 8 bases unmatched. The CDR3 is 14 amino acids. The data stem from a study of blood T cell repertoires in COVID-19. For the study at large: Nucleic acid was either cDNA or gDNA, and it came from T cells, B-cell-depleted T cells, or PBMCs.

Method: immunoSEQ multiplex PCR; TCRdb's copy keeps in-frame clones and lacks some. The data show around 400,000 clones, roughly nine tenths seen once. This chain links TRBV6-5 with TRBJ1-2, with 9 bases lining up with TRBD1. What was sequenced was PBMCs or T cells enriched from blood (not recorded which). The receptor was isolated from a woman aged 25 to 39 who had recovered from COVID-19. CDR3 protein: CASGTGGAGYGYTF. CDR3 DNA sequence: TGTGCCAGCGGAACAGGGGGCGCCGGCTATGGCTACACCTTC.